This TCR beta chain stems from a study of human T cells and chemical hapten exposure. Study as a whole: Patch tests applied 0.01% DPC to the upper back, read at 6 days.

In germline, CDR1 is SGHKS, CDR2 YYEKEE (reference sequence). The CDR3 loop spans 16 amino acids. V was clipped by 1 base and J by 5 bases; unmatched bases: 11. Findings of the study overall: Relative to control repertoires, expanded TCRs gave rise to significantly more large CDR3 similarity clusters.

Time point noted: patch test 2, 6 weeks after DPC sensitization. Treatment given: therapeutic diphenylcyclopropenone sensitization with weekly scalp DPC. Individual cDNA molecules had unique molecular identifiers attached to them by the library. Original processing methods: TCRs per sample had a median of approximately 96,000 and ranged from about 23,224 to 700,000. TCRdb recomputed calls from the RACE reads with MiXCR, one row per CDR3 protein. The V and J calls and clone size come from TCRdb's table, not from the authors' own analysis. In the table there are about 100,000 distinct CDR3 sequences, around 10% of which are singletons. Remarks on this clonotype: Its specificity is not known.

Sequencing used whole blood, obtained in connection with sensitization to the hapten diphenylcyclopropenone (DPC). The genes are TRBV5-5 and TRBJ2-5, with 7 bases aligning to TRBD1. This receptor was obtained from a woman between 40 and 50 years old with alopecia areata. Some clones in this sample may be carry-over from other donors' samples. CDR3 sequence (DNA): TGTGCCAGCAGCTTGTTAGCAGGGGGAGTTACGGAGACCCAGTACTTC. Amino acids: CASSLLAGGVTETQYF.